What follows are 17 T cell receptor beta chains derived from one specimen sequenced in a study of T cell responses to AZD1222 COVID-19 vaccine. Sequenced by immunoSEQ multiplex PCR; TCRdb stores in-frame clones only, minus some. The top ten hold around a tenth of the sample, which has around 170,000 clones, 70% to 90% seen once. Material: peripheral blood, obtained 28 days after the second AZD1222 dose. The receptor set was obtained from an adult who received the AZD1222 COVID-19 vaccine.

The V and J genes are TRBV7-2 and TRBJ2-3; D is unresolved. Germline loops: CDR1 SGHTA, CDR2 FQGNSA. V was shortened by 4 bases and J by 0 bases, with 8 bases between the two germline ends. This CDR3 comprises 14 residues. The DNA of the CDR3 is TGTGCCAGCAGCTCCCCTCTTAGCACAGATACGCAGTATTTT. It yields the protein CASSSPLSTDTQYF.

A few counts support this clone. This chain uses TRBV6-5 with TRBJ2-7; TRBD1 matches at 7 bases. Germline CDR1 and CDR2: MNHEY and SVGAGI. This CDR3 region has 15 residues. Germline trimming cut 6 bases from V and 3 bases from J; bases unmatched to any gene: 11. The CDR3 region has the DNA TGTGCCAGCAGATCCCCCCGGGACAGCTACTACGAGCAGTACTTC. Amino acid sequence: CASRSPRDSYYEQYF.

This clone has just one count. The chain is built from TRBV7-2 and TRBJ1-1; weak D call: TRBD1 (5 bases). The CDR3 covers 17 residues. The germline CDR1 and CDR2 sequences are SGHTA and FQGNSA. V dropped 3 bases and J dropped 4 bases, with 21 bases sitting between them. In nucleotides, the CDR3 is TGTGCCAGCAGCTTGTTCTCTGGGTCCAGGGAGATCACTGAAGCTTTCTTT. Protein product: CASSLFSGSREITEAFF.

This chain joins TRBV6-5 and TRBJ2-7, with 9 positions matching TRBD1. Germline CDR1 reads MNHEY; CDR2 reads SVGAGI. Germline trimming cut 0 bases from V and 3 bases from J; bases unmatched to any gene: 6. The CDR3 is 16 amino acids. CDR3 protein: CASSYSGTGSGYEQYF. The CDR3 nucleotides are TGTGCCAGCAGTTACTCTGGGACAGGGTCAGGCTACGAGCAGTACTTC.

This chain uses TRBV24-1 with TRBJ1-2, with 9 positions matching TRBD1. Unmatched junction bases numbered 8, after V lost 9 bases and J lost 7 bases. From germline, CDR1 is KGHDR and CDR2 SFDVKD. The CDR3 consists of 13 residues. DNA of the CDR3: TGTGCCACCCGGAAGGACAGGGGATCTGGCTACACCTTC. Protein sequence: CATRKDRGSGYTF.

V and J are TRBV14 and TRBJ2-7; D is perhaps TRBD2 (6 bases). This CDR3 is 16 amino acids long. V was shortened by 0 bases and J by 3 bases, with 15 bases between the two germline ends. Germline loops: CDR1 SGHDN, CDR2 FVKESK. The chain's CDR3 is CASSQDLRHGGYEQYF. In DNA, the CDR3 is TGTGCCAGCAGCCAAGATCTTCGACACGGGGGCTACGAGCAGTACTTC.

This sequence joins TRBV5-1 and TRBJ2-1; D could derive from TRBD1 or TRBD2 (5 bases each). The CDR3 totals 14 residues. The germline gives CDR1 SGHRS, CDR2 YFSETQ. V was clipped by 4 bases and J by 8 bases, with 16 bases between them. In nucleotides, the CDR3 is TGCGCCAGCAGCCCCCGGGACCTCCAGGATGAGCAGTTCTTC. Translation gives CASSPRDLQDEQFF. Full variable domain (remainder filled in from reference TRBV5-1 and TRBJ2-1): KAGVTQTPRYLIKTRGQQVTLSCSPISGHRSVSWYQQTPGQGLQFLFEYFSETQRNKGNFPGRFSGRQFSNSRSEMNVSTLELGDSALYLCASSPRDLQDEQFFGPGTRLTVL.

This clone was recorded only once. DNA of the CDR3: TGCGCCAGCAGCTCCTATCTTAGCGGGGGGGCCGGGGAGCTGTTTTTT. Translating it yields CASSSYLSGGAGELFF. The chain recombines TRBV5-1 with TRBJ2-2; 11 nucleotides line up with TRBD2. The germline gives CDR1 SGHRS, CDR2 YFSETQ. The CDR3 runs 16 residues. V was clipped by 3 bases and J by 6 bases; unmatched bases: 7.

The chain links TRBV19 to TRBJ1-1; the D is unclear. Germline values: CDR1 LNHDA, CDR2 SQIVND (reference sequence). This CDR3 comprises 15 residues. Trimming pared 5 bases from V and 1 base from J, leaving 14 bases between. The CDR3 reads CASSSPQAKNTEAFF. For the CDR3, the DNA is TGTGCCAGTAGTTCTCCCCAGGCCAAGAACACTGAAGCTTTCTTT.

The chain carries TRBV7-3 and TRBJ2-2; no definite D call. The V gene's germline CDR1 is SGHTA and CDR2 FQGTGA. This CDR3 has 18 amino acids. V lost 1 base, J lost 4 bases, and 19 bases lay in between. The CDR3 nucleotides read TGTGCCAGCAGCTTAAATGCAGCCACCCCTCTCGGCACCGGGGAGCTGTTTTTT. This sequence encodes CASSLNAATPLGTGELFF.

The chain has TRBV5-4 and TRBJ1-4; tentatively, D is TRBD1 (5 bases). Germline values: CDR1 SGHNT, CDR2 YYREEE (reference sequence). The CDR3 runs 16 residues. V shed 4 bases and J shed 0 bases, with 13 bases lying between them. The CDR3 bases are TGTGCCAGCAGCCTTGACAGCCCTGCAACTAATGAAAAACTGTTTTTT. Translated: CASSLDSPATNEKLFF.

CDR3 sequence reads: CASSQTRAEGDTQYF. The CDR3 DNA sequence: TGTGCCAGCAGCCAAACGCGAGCGGAGGGGGATACGCAGTATTTT. The V and J genes are TRBV4-2 and TRBJ2-3, with D possibly matching TRBD2 (6 bases). Per the germline V gene, CDR1 is LGHNA and CDR2 is YNFKEQ. CDR3 length: 15 amino acids. Deletions cut 2 bases from V and 6 bases from J, with 15 bases between.

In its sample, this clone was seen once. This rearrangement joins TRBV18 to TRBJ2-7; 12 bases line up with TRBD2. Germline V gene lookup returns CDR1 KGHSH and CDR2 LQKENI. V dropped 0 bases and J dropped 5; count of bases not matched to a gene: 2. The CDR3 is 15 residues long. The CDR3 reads CASSPPGLAGHEQYF. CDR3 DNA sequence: TGTGCCAGCTCACCACCGGGACTAGCGGGCCACGAGCAGTACTTC.

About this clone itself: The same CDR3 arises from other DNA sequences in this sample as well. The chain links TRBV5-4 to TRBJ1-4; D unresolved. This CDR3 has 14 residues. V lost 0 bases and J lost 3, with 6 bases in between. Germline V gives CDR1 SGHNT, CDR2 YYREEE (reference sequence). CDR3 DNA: TGTGCCAGCAGCTTGGCGGGTTCTAATGAAAAACTGTTTTTT. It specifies CASSLAGSNEKLFF.

The CDR3 coding sequence is TGTGCCAGCAGAACCGGGACAGCCAATAATTCACCCCTCCACTTT. Amino acids: CASRTGTANNSPLHF. V gene TRBV6-5 combines with J gene TRBJ1-6; TRBD1 aligns across 7 bases. Germline V CDR1 and CDR2: MNHEY, SVGAGI. The CDR3 totals 15 residues. V dropped 6 bases and J dropped 5; count of bases not matched to a gene: 7.

The CDR3 loop reads CASSQGGQGFSNQPQHF. CDR3 bases: TGTGCCAGCAGCCAGGGCGGACAGGGATTCAGCAATCAGCCCCAGCATTTT. V and J are TRBV4-2 and TRBJ1-5; the match to TRBD1 covers 8 bases. V gave up 3 bases and J gave up 1 base; unmatched junction bases: 8. Germline lookup yields CDR1 LGHNA and CDR2 YNFKEQ. This CDR3 is built from 17 residues.

The CDR3 nucleotides are TGTGCCAGCAGCGTAGGCCCGTGGGATAATGAAAAACTGTTTTTT. Protein product: CASSVGPWDNEKLFF. The V gene is TRBV9, the J gene TRBJ1-4; D is uncertain. CDR1 and CDR2 (germline): SGDLS, YYNGEE. This CDR3 region has 15 residues. The ends were cut back, 0 bases at V and 4 bases at J, with 10 bases in the middle.